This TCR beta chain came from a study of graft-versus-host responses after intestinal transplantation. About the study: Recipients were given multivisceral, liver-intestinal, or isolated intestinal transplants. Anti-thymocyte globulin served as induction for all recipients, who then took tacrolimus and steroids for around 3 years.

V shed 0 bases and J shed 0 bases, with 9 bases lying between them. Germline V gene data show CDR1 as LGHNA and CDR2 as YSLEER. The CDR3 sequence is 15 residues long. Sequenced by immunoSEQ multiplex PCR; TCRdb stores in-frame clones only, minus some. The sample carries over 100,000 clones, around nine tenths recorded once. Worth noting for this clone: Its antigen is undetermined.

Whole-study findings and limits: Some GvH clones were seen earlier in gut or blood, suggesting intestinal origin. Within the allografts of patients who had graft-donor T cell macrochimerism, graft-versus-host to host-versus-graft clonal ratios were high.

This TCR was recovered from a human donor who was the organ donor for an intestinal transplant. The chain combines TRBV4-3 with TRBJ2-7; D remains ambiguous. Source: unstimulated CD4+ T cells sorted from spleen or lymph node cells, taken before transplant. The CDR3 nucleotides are TGCGCCAGCAGCCAAGAGGCAGTCCTCTCCTACGAGCAGTACTTC. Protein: CASSQEAVLSYEQYF.